The sequence of this T cell receptor (beta chain) was determined in a study of blood T cell repertoires in COVID-19. Assay used: immunoSEQ multiplex PCR; TCRdb lists only in-frame clones, some missing. The table has about 50,000 clones, about 87% seen once. The V gene lost 3 bases and the J gene lost 7 bases, with 15 bases spanning the gap. The CDR3 extends over 15 amino acids. Germline assignment: CDR1 KGHSH and CDR2 LQKENI. This clone came up once. This rearrangement joins TRBV18 to TRBJ1-4; D may be TRBD1 (5 bases). The receptor was isolated from an elderly woman with COVID-19, enrolled during active disease. What was sequenced was peripheral blood. This CDR3 reads CASSPKAGLREKLFF. CDR3 bases: TGTGCCAGCTCACCTAAGGCAGGGCTTCGTGAAAAACTGTTTTTT.